What follows are 10 T cell receptor beta chains derived from one specimen sequenced in a study of cytomegalovirus exposure and HLA in healthy donors. Use of 60 Vbeta and 13 Jbeta primers characterized the PCR. Here immunoSEQ multiplex PCR was the method, and the copy in TCRdb shows in-frame clones only, minus some. This table holds about 100,000 clones, approximately 79% found once. Material for sequencing was PBMCs. These receptors all stem from a man between 18 and 35 years old in good health and CMV-seronegative.

The DNA of the CDR3 is TGTGCCAGCGCGGGGGCAGGCCCCCACTATGGCTACACCTTC. Translated: CASAGAGPHYGYTF. V usage is TRBV11-2 and J usage is TRBJ1-2; D is possibly TRBD1 (6 bases). There are 14 residues in the CDR3. CDR1 is SGHAT, CDR2 FQNNGV, per germline. V was clipped by 8 bases and J by 3 bases, with 16 bases between them.

The rearrangement links TRBV25-1 to TRBJ2-7; the match to TRBD1 covers 7 bases. The V and J ends lost 4 bases and 3 bases, in that order; junction bases with no gene match: 3. The CDR3 has 13 residues. Germline V lookup: CDR1 MGHDK, CDR2 SYGVNS. The CDR3 DNA is TGTGCCAGCAGTGGGGGACAGCACTACGAGCAGTACTTC. It yields the protein CASSGGQHYEQYF.

The genes are TRBV5-1 and TRBJ2-7; the match to TRBD1 covers 11 bases. From germline, CDR1 is SGHRS and CDR2 YFSETQ. J was trimmed by 0 bases and V by 4 bases; bases with no gene match: 12. CDR3 length equals 18 residues. The CDR3 DNA sequence: TGCGCCAGCAGCCCTAGGGACAGGGGGATCTTCAGCTCCTACGAGCAGTACTTC. Protein product: CASSPRDRGIFSSYEQYF.

V is TRBV5-4 and J is TRBJ2-2; 8 nucleotides line up with TRBD2. The CDR3 contains 15 residues. CDR1 and CDR2 (germline): SGHNT, YYREEE (reference sequence). The J segment lost 4 bases and the V segment lost 9 bases, leaving 11 bases of the junction unmatched. This chain's CDR3 is CATIPGGLVTGELFF. DNA of the CDR3: TGTGCCACTATACCGGGGGGGTTGGTCACCGGGGAGCTGTTTTTT.

This chain joins TRBV2 and TRBJ1-2; D possibly corresponds to TRBD1 (5 bases). The germline V and J ends were trimmed by 3 bases and 4 bases, with 9 bases remaining between them. The length of the CDR3 is 13 residues. Germline lookup yields CDR1 SNHLY and CDR2 FYNNEI. CDR3 residues: CASSDRQTYGYTF. The CDR3, as DNA: TGTGCCAGCAGTGATCGACAGACCTATGGCTACACCTTC.

The CDR3 here is CASRSGQLNTEAFF. The CDR3 DNA sequence: TGCGCCAGCAGGTCGGGACAGTTGAACACTGAAGCTTTCTTT. J is TRBJ1-1 and V is TRBV5-1; 7 bases are shared with TRBD1. The CDR3 covers 14 residues. Germline values: CDR1 SGHRS, CDR2 YFSETQ. V dropped 5 bases and J dropped 0; count of bases not matched to a gene: 4.

V gene TRBV5-1 combines with J gene TRBJ1-2; 7 bases fit TRBD1. The germline CDR1 and CDR2 sequences are SGHRS and YFSETQ. V gave up 4 bases and J gave up 8 bases; unmatched junction bases: 8. The CDR3 length is 13 residues. The CDR3 DNA reads TGCGCCAGCAGCGCAGACAGGGTTTACGGCTACACCTTC. It codes for CASSADRVYGYTF.

This clone was counted once. The chain carries TRBV19 and TRBJ2-1; 10 nucleotides line up with TRBD2. CDR3 length: 14 residues. V dropped 4 bases and J dropped 6; count of bases not matched to a gene: 3. Per the germline V gene, CDR1 is LNHDA and CDR2 is SQIVND (reference sequence). The CDR3 DNA reads as TGTGCCAGTAGTACATCTAGCGGGGGCAATGAGCAGTTCTTC. This encodes CASSTSSGGNEQFF.

A few counts support this clone. The rearrangement uses TRBV6-6 and TRBJ2-1; D is unclear. Germline V gene lookup returns CDR1 MNHNY and CDR2 SVGAGI (reference sequence). V gave up 6 bases and J gave up 6 bases, with 12 bases separating them. The CDR3 consists of 13 residues. The CDR3 region is CASRTPASNEQFF. The CDR3 coding sequence is TGTGCCAGCAGAACACCCGCCTCCAATGAGCAGTTCTTC.

The V and J genes are TRBV2 and TRBJ2-1; 8 nucleotides align to TRBD1. The CDR3 consists of 14 residues. The germline gives CDR1 SNHLY, CDR2 FYNNEI. With V trimmed by 4 bases and J by 9 bases, 8 bases remained unmatched. CDR3 DNA: TGTGCCAGCAGTGCGGGCAGGGGGCGCTTTGAGCAGTTCTTC. The encoded protein is CASSAGRGRFEQFF.